This note documents a single TCR beta chain sequence. Its antigen is not known. The data are from a study of cytomegalovirus exposure and HLA in healthy donors. Study results and limitations: The study designated over 150 TCR beta chains cytomegalovirus-associated. In vitro assays verified that a few CMV-associated chains recognized CMV antigens specifically.

The assay was immunoSEQ multiplex PCR, and TCRdb's table has in-frame clones only and misses some. The table records more than 95,000 clones, approximately 95% of them present only once. The CDR3 sequence is 15 residues long. In germline, CDR1 is LNHDA, CDR2 SQIVND (reference sequence). The V and J ends lost 7 bases and 7 bases, in that order; junction bases with no gene match: 7. This sequence was found in a man between 18 and 35 years old in good health and CMV-seronegative. The V call is TRBV19, the J call TRBJ2-1; 13 positions match TRBD2. Sample: PBMCs. The CDR3 DNA reads TGTGCCAGTAATGACCGGACTAGCGGGAGTAATGAGCAGTTCTTC. It codes for CASNDRTSGSNEQFF.